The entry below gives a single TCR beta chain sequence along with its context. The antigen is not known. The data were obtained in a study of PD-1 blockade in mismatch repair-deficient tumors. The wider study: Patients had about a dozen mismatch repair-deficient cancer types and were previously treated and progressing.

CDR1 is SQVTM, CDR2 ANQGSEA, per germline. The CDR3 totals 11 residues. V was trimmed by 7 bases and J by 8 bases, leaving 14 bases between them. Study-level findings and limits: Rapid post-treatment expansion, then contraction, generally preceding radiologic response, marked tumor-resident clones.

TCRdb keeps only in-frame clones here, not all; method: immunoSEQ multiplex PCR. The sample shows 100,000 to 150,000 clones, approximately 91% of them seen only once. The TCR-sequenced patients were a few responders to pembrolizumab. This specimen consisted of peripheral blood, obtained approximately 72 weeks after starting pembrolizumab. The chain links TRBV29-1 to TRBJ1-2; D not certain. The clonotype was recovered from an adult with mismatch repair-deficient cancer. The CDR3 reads CSARLQLGYTF. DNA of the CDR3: TGCAGCGCACGGCTGCAGTTGGGCTACACCTTC.